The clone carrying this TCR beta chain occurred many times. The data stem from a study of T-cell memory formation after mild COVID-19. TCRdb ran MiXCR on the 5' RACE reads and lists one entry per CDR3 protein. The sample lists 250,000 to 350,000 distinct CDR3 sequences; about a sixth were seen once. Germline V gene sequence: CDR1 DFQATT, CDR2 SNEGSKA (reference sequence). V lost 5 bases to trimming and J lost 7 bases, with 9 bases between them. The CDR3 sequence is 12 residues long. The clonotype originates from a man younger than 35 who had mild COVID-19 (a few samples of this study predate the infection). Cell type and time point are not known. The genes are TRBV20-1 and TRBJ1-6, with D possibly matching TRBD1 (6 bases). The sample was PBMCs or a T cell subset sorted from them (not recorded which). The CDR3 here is CSAPQGNSPLHF. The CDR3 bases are TGCAGTGCTCCTCAGGGGAATTCACCCCTCCACTTT.